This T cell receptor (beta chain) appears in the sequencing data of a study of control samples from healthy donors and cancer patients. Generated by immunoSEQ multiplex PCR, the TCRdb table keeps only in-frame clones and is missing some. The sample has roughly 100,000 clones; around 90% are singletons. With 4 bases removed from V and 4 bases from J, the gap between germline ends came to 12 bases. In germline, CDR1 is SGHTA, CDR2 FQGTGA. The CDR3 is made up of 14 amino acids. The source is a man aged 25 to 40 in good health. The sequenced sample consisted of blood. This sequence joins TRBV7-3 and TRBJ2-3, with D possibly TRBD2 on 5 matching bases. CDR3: CASSYRTSSDTQYF. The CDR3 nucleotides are TGTGCCAGCAGCTATCGTACTAGTTCAGATACGCAGTATTTT.